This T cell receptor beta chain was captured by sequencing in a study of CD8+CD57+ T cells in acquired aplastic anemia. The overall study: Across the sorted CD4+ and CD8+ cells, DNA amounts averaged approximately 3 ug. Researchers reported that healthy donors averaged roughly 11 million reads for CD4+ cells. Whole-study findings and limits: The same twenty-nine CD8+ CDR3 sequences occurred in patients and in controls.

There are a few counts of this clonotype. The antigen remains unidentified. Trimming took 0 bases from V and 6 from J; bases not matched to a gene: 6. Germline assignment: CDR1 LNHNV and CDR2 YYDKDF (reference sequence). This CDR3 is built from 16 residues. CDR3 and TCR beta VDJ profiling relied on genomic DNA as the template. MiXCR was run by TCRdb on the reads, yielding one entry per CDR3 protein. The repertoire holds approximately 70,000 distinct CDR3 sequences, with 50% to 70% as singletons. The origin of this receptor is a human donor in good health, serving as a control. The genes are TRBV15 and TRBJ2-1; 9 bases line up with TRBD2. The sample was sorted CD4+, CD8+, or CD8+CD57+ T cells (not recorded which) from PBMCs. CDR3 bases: TGTGCCACCAGCAGAGAACATAGCGGGAGTGGCAATGAGCAGTTCTTC. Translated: CATSREHSGSGNEQFF.